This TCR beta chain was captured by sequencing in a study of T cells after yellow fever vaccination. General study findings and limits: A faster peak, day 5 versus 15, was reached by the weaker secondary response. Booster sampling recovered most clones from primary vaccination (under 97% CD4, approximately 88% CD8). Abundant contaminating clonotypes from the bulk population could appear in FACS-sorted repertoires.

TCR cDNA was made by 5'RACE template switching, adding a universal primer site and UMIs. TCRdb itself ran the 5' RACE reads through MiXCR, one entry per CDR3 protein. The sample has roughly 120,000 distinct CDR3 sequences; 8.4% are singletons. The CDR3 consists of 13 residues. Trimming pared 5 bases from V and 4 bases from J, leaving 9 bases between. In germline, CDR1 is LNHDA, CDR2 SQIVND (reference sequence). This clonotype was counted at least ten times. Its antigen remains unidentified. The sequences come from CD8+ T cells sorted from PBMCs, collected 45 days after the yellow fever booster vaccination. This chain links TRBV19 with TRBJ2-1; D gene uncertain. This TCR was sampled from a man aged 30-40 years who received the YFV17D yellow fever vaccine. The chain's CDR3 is CASSFGGYNEQFF. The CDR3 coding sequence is TGTGCCAGTAGTTTTGGCGGATACAATGAGCAGTTCTTC.